Listed below are T cell receptor beta chains from one sample, sequenced in a study of blood T cell repertoires in COVID-19. Repertoires were generated with immunoSEQ multiplex PCR, while TCRdb's copy carries only in-frame clones and drops some. The sample lists some 420,000 clones, around 87% occurring once. The source material was PBMCs or T cells enriched from blood (not recorded which). These receptors were obtained from a man aged 25 to 40 who had recovered from COVID-19. Each CDR3 is given with its conserved first and last residue. The D gene is left open where the match is weak. The size field is filled for only some rows; it gives once, few, many or a size class.

j_call,v_call,d_call,clone_size,cdr3_aa,cdr3_nt
TRBJ2-1,TRBV6-1,TRBD2,.,CASSARASGSYNEQFF,TGTGCCAGCAGTGCCCGGGCTAGCGGTTCCTACAATGAGCAGTTCTTC
TRBJ2-3,TRBV5-6,TRBD2,.,CASSVRGLAGEDTQYF,TGTGCCAGCAGCGTCCGGGGACTAGCGGGGGAAGATACGCAGTATTTT
TRBJ1-1,TRBV3-1/TRBV3-2,TRBD1,.,CASSQQDREAFF,TGTGCCAGCAGCCAACAGGACAGGGAAGCTTTCTTT
TRBJ1-5,TRBV2,TRBD1,.,CASSMGQGFNQPQHF,TGTGCCAGCAGTATGGGACAGGGGTTTAATCAGCCCCAGCATTTT
TRBJ2-1,TRBV14,TRBD1,.,CASSRTGTGREQFF,TGTGCCAGCAGCCGAACCGGGACAGGGCGTGAGCAGTTCTTC
TRBJ1-5,TRBV6-2/TRBV6-3,.,.,CASSPGQYRNQPQHF,TGTGCCAGCAGTCCCGGACAGTATAGGAATCAGCCCCAGCATTTT
TRBJ1-1,TRBV5-1,TRBD1,.,CASSLAPGQSNRGTEAFF,TGCGCCAGCAGCTTGGCCCCGGGACAGTCCAATCGGGGCACTGAAGCTTTCTTT
TRBJ2-7,TRBV6-5,.,once,CASSPGQLPYEQYF,TGTGCCAGCAGCCCGGGACAACTACCCTACGAGCAGTACTTC
TRBJ1-3,TRBV18,TRBD1,once,CASSQYRDSSGNTIYF,TGTGCCAGCTCGCAGTACCGGGACAGCTCTGGAAACACCATATATTTT
TRBJ2-3,TRBV3-1/TRBV3-2,TRBD2,.,CASGLAGGPNTQYF,TGTGCCAGCGGATTAGCGGGAGGGCCTAATACGCAGTATTTT
TRBJ2-5,TRBV7-9,.,.,CASSPQVDFGETQYF,TGTGCCAGCAGCCCTCAAGTAGACTTCGGAGAGACCCAGTACTTC
TRBJ2-2,TRBV3-1/TRBV3-2,.,.,CASSQGRTGELFF,TGTGCCAGCAGCCAAGGTCGGACCGGGGAGCTGTTTTTT
TRBJ2-3,TRBV24-1,.,.,CATSPAGRGPDTQYF,TGTGCCACCAGTCCAGCCGGGAGGGGGCCAGATACGCAGTATTTT
TRBJ1-6,TRBV6-5,.,few,CASRGGGVNSPLHF,TGTGCCAGCAGGGGGGGTGGGGTAAATTCACCCCTCCACTTT
TRBJ2-5,TRBV28,TRBD2,.,CASSRLAEQETQYF,TGTGCCAGCAGCCGACTAGCGGAACAAGAGACCCAGTACTTC
TRBJ1-2,TRBV6-5,TRBD1,.,CASSFWDRSNGYTF,TGTGCCAGCAGTTTCTGGGACAGGTCCAATGGCTACACCTTC
TRBJ2-5,TRBV30,.,.,CAWSQKETQYF,TGTGCCTGGAGTCAAAAAGAGACCCAGTACTTC
TRBJ2-7,TRBV3-1/TRBV3-2,TRBD1,.,CASRGTDSYEQYF,TGTGCCAGCAGGGGGACAGATTCCTACGAGCAGTACTTC
TRBJ1-2,TRBV12-3/TRBV12-4,.,few,CASNPGGFSGYTF,TGTGCCAGCAACCCCGGGGGTTTTAGTGGCTACACCTTC
TRBJ1-6,TRBV28,.,.,CASKPQDNSPLHF,TGTGCCAGCAAGCCCCAGGATAATTCACCCCTCCACTTT
TRBJ2-1,TRBV5-1,.,.,CASSLAAGYGYNEQFF,TGCGCCAGCAGCTTGGCCGCGGGGTACGGCTACAATGAGCAGTTCTTC
TRBJ1-2,TRBV12-3/TRBV12-4,TRBD1,.,CASTRTGLDGYTF,TGTGCCAGCACCCGGACAGGGTTGGATGGCTACACCTTC
TRBJ2-2,TRBV5-1,TRBD1,.,CASSLIGGQGSGELFF,TGCGCCAGCAGTTTAATCGGCGGACAGGGGTCCGGGGAGCTGTTTTTT
TRBJ2-5,TRBV13,.,.,CASSPAPAGGGGETQYF,TGTGCCAGCAGCCCCGCCCCCGCAGGGGGAGGAGGGGAGACCCAGTACTTC